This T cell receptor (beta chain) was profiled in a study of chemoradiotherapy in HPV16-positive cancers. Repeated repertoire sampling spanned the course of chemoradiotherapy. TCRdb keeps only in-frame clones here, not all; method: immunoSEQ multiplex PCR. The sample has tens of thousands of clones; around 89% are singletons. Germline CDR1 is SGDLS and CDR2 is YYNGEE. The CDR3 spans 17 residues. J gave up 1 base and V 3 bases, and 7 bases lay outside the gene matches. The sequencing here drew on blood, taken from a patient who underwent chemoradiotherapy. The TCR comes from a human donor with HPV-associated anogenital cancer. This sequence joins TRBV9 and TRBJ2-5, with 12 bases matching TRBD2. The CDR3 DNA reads TGTGCCAGCAGCGGTCTAGCGGGAGGGCCGGGCCAAGAGACCCAGTACTTC. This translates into CASSGLAGGPGQETQYF.